This TCR beta chain was retrieved from a study of T-cell memory formation after mild COVID-19. Study-level results: The authors left the SARS-CoV-2 specificity of second-wave clones peaking on day 37 unconfirmed.

Researchers used 5'RACE with constant-segment primers to make TCR alpha and TCR beta cDNA libraries that carry sample barcodes and UMIs. TCRdb reprocessed the 5' RACE reads via MiXCR and lists one record per CDR3 protein. This table has hundreds of thousands of distinct CDR3 sequences, less than 25% appearing once. This clonotype was found a few times. Its antigen is as yet unknown. Sequenced: PBMCs or a T cell subset sorted from them (not recorded which). The origin of this receptor is an adult woman who had mild COVID-19 (a few samples of this study predate the infection). Cell type and time point are not known.

The CDR3, as DNA: TGTGCCAGCAGCCCCCCCAGGGGGCTCCTGGCTTTCTTT. Its protein is CASSPPRGLLAFF. The chain couples TRBV12-3 or TRBV12-4 to TRBJ1-1; 8 nucleotides match TRBD1. The CDR3 totals 13 residues. Trimming at V came to 6 bases and at J to 11 bases, leaving 11 bases not matched to a gene.